Below are 26 T cell receptor beta chains sequenced from a single sample in a study of T cell therapy after organ transplantation. The antigens of these receptors remain unknown. Profiling relied on immunoSEQ multiplex PCR, and the TCRdb table lists in-frame clones only, not all of them. This table has about 50,000 clones, approximately 94% appearing once. The sample was CD8+ T cells from blood, taken before autologous CMV-specific T cell therapy. These receptors were taken from a human patient who had received a solid organ transplant and had CMV disease.

The CDR3 sequence: CAISRQGHPNTEAFF. CDR3 nucleotide sequence: TGTGCCATCAGCCGACAGGGTCACCCGAACACTGAAGCTTTCTTT. This chain uses TRBV10-3 with TRBJ1-1; 7 bases line up with TRBD1. Germline CDR1 and CDR2: ENHRY and SYGVKD. The CDR3 sequence is 15 residues long. Trimming cost V 6 bases and J 1 base; bases outside gene matches: 8.

The chain has TRBV7-2 and TRBJ1-5; 8 bases map to TRBD1. CDR1 is SGHTA, CDR2 FQGNSA, per germline. The CDR3 is 16 amino acids. J gave up 3 bases and V 1 base, and 5 bases lay outside the gene matches. CDR3 bases: TGTGCCAGCAGCTTAGTAGGGCAGGGGGCCAATCAGCCCCAGCATTTT. It translates to CASSLVGQGANQPQHF.

This clone was observed once. This sequence joins TRBV19 and TRBJ1-2; TRBD1 is a possible D gene (5 bases). V was shortened by 7 bases and J by 4 bases, with 13 bases between the two germline ends. Per the germline V gene, CDR1 is LNHDA and CDR2 is SQIVND (reference sequence). The CDR3 sequence is 13 residues long. The CDR3: CASIHRGTYGYTF. The CDR3, as DNA: TGTGCCAGTATCCACCGGGGCACCTATGGCTACACCTTC. The full variable domain, its missing parts supplied by reference TRBV19 and TRBJ1-2, is DGGITQSPKYLFRKEGQNVTLSCEQNLNHDAMYWYRQDPGQGLRLIYYSQIVNDFQKGDIAEGYSVSREKKESFPLTVTSAQKNPTAFYLCASIHRGTYGYTFGSGTRLTVV.

This chain's CDR3 is CAWTMGQTYEQYF. For the CDR3, the DNA is TGTGCCTGGACTATGGGACAGACCTACGAGCAGTACTTC. The chain combines TRBV30 with TRBJ2-7; 7 bases fit TRBD1. The germline CDR1 and CDR2 sequences are GTSNPN and SVGIG (reference sequence). V was pared by 4 bases and J by 2 bases, with 5 bases of the junction left unmatched. The CDR3 extends over 13 amino acids.

V is TRBV29-1 and J is TRBJ2-1; no clear D. The CDR3 extends over 11 amino acids. Trimming took off 6 bases at V and 7 bases at J, with 10 bases between the two ends. Germline CDR1 reads SQVTM; CDR2 reads ANQGSEA. CDR3 coding DNA: TGCAGCGTGCTTAAAGGGAATGAGCAGTTCTTC. Translated, it gives CSVLKGNEQFF.

The chain employs TRBV19 and TRBJ1-2; TRBD1 aligns across 9 bases. J lost 6 bases, V lost 3 bases, and 8 bases had no gene match. CDR1 is LNHDA, CDR2 SQIVND, per germline (reference sequence). The CDR3 covers 15 residues. The CDR3 DNA reads TGTGCCAGTAGTATGATACACACAGGGGGCCATGGCTACACCTTC. This translates into CASSMIHTGGHGYTF.

The chain uses TRBV2 and TRBJ2-5, with 14 bases identical to TRBD2. The CDR3 has 17 amino acids. Germline V gene lookup returns CDR1 SNHLY and CDR2 FYNNEI. V dropped 5 bases and J dropped 0; count of bases not matched to a gene: 5. The CDR3 region is CASSPGLAGVYQETQYF. Written as DNA, the CDR3 is TGTGCCAGCAGTCCGGGACTAGCGGGGGTTTACCAAGAGACCCAGTACTTC.

The chain couples TRBV5-5 to TRBJ1-4, with a weak D call TRBD1 (6 bases). The germline V and J ends were trimmed by 1 base and 0 bases, with 13 bases remaining between them. The CDR3 has 17 amino acids. Germline assignment: CDR1 SGHKS and CDR2 YYEKEE (reference sequence). The CDR3 bases are TGTGCCAGCAGCTTGCGAGGACAGCTCTCAACTAATGAAAAACTGTTTTTT. Its protein product is CASSLRGQLSTNEKLFF.

The V call is TRBV11-2, the J call TRBJ1-1; D is ambiguous. Germline CDR1 is SGHAT and CDR2 is FQNNGV. Trimming shortened V by 6 bases and J by 6 bases, and 11 bases separated the two germline ends. The CDR3 is made up of 12 amino acids. This CDR3 is CASSYLSAEAFF. CDR3 in DNA: TGTGCCAGCAGTTATCTTAGCGCTGAAGCTTTCTTT.

The chain uses TRBV10-3 and TRBJ1-2; no clear D. Germline lookup yields CDR1 ENHRY and CDR2 SYGVKD. The CDR3 has 15 amino acids. V lost 4 bases, J lost 3 bases, and 15 bases lay in between. CDR3 nucleotide sequence: TGTGCCATCAGTGTAGAATCACCGGCAGACTATGGCTACACCTTC. It encodes CAISVESPADYGYTF.

This rearrangement joins TRBV4-1 to TRBJ1-5; 8 positions agree with TRBD1. V lost 4 bases, J lost 7 bases, and 9 bases stayed unmatched. The CDR3 covers 15 residues. Germline assignment: CDR1 MGHRA and CDR2 YSYEKL. The CDR3 sequence: CASSRQDRDGQPQHF. The CDR3 region has the DNA TGCGCCAGCAGCCGCCAGGACAGGGATGGGCAGCCCCAGCATTTT.

The chain couples TRBV30 to TRBJ1-2; perhaps TRBD1 as D (5 bases). Trimming stripped 4 bases from V and 4 bases from J, with 19 bases between. The germline CDR1 and CDR2 sequences are GTSNPN and SVGIG (reference sequence). The CDR3 loop spans 15 amino acids. The CDR3, as DNA: TGTGCCTGGACATGGGGTGGAGGGGAGGGCTATGGCTACACCTTC. It specifies CAWTWGGGEGYGYTF.

The chain links TRBV7-9 to TRBJ2-3; D possibly corresponds to TRBD1 (6 bases). The CDR3 has 15 amino acids. Deletions cut 5 bases from V and 3 bases from J, with 15 bases between. Germline CDR1 SEHNR, CDR2 FQNEAQ (reference sequence). The CDR3 is CASSRQAGPTDTQYF. CDR3 nucleotide sequence: TGTGCCAGCAGCCGACAGGCCGGACCGACAGATACGCAGTATTTT.

CDR3 nucleotides: TGTGCCAGCAGTGAATTAAAAGGGGCTGGGGAGACCCAGTACTTC. It translates to CASSELKGAGETQYF. The chain recombines TRBV25-1 with TRBJ2-5, with D perhaps matching TRBD1 (5 bases). This CDR3 is built from 15 residues. Trimming pared 1 base from V and 5 bases from J, leaving 14 bases between. Germline V lookup: CDR1 MGHDK, CDR2 SYGVNS.

The chain uses TRBV19 and TRBJ2-7; 10 positions match TRBD1. The V segment lost 7 bases and the J segment 1 base; nucleotides outside the gene matches: 7. The CDR3 totals 15 residues. Germline V gene sequence: CDR1 LNHDA, CDR2 SQIVND (reference sequence). CDR3 coding DNA: TGTGCCAGTACCGATAAGGGACAGGGGTCCTACGAGCAGTACTTC. Encoded protein: CASTDKGQGSYEQYF.

The chain combines TRBV6-6 with TRBJ2-5; 9 nucleotides align to TRBD2. The J call may be wrong; the DNA end is better matched by TRBJ2-7. This CDR3 spans 14 amino acids. Looked up from germline, CDR1 is MNHNY and CDR2 is SVGAGI (reference sequence). The CDR3 bases are TGTGCCAGCAGTGAGCGGGAGGCCCACTACGAGCAGTACTTC. As protein: CASSEREAHYEQYF.

This chain links TRBV9 with TRBJ1-2; maybe TRBD1 (5 bases). The CDR3 length is 16 residues. Germline V gene lookup returns CDR1 SGDLS and CDR2 YYNGEE. Trimming pared 1 base from V and 1 base from J, leaving 14 bases between. In nucleotides, the CDR3 is TGTGCCAGCAGCGTATCGGGGGAGTTTCTTAACTATGGCTACACCTTC. Amino acids: CASSVSGEFLNYGYTF.

J is TRBJ2-3 and V is TRBV7-8, with D possibly TRBD2 on 6 matching bases. Germline V gene sequence: CDR1 SGHVS, CDR2 FQNEAQ. V was clipped by 1 base and J by 2 bases, with 16 bases between them. The CDR3 runs 17 residues. This chain's CDR3 is CASSLVLFGGPTDTQYF. CDR3 sequence (DNA): TGTGCCAGCAGCTTAGTCTTGTTCGGGGGACCCACAGATACGCAGTATTTT.

The chain is built from TRBV2 and TRBJ1-2; 10 positions match TRBD1. Germline V gives CDR1 SNHLY, CDR2 FYNNEI. V was clipped by 5 bases and J by 4 bases; unmatched bases: 7. This CDR3 region has 15 residues. The CDR3 is CASSTGQGPIYGYTF. CDR3 DNA: TGTGCCAGCAGTACGGGACAGGGGCCGATCTATGGCTACACCTTC.

This clone was seen only a few times. The chain joins TRBV6-5 to TRBJ2-3; TRBD2 might be the D (5 bases). The CDR3 covers 16 residues. Trimming cost V 2 bases and J 1 base, with 13 bases left between them. Germline assignment: CDR1 MNHEY and CDR2 SVGAGI. In DNA form, the CDR3 reads TGTGCCAGCAGTTACGGGCACAATAGCGGCACAGATACGCAGTATTTT. Translation: CASSYGHNSGTDTQYF.

The V and J genes are TRBV9 and TRBJ2-5; perhaps TRBD1 as D (5 bases). Germline values: CDR1 SGDLS, CDR2 YYNGEE. V lost 4 bases and J lost 1, with 11 bases in between. CDR3 length: 14 amino acids. The CDR3 here is CASSMTDTQETQYF. DNA of the CDR3: TGTGCCAGCAGCATGACAGACACCCAAGAGACCCAGTACTTC.

The chain carries TRBV21-1 and TRBJ1-3. TRBV21-1 is tagged as a pseudogene. The CDR3 has 18 residues. The CDR3 reads CASSNQSSGDGVENTIYF. The CDR3, as DNA: TGTGCCAGCAGCAATCAGTCTTCCGGGGATGGGGTGGAAAACACCATATATTTT.

The chain uses TRBV5-1 and TRBJ2-7, with TRBD2 identical over 16 bases. The V gene end was trimmed by 3 bases and the J gene end by 5 bases; junction bases not matched to a gene: 14. This CDR3 spans 19 amino acids. Germline loops: CDR1 SGHRS, CDR2 YFSETQ. CDR3 loop: CASSSGTSGRGLAVNEQYF. CDR3 nucleotide sequence: TGCGCCAGCAGCTCTGGGACTAGCGGGAGGGGCCTCGCCGTGAACGAGCAGTACTTC.

The chain links TRBV27 to TRBJ1-5; D not certain. Germline V gene data show CDR1 as MNHEY and CDR2 as SMNVEV (reference sequence). CDR3 length: 14 residues. V was shortened by 6 bases and J by 0 bases, with 9 bases between the two germline ends. The CDR3 DNA reads TGTGCCAGCAGGAGTTTGAGTAGCAATCAGCCCCAGCATTTT. Translated, it gives CASRSLSSNQPQHF.

As regards this clone: This specimen includes other DNA sequences encoding the same CDR3. The V call is TRBV4-1, the J call TRBJ2-3; D call uncertain. The CDR3 extends over 14 amino acids. Trimming took off 0 bases at V and 2 bases at J, with 6 bases between the two ends. Germline CDR1 and CDR2: MGHRA and YSYEKL. The CDR3 sequence is CASSQDSPTDTQYF. As DNA, the CDR3 is TGCGCCAGCAGCCAAGATTCCCCCACAGATACGCAGTATTTT.

The chain uses TRBV11-1 and TRBJ2-7, with 9 bases matching TRBD1. The CDR3 is made up of 16 amino acids. Germline-derived CDR1 and CDR2 are SGHAT and FQDESV (reference sequence). J gave up 0 bases and V 5 bases, and 8 bases lay outside the gene matches. The CDR3 DNA follows: TGTGCCAGCAGCACCACCGGGACAGGGTACTCCTACGAGCAGTACTTC. Its protein is CASSTTGTGYSYEQYF.